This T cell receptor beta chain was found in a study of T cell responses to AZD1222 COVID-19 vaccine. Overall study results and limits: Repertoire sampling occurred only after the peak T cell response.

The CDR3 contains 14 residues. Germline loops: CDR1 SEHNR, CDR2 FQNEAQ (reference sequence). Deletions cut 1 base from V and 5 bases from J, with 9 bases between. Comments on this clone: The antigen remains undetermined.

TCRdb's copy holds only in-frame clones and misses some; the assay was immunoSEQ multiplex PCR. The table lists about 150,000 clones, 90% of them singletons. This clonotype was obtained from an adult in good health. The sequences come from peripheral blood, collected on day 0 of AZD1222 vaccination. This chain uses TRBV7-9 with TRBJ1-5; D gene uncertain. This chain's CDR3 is CASSLDGYYQPQHF. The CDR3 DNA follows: TGTGCCAGCAGCTTAGATGGGTACTATCAGCCCCAGCATTTT.